This T cell receptor (beta chain) was captured in a study of blood T cells in healthy people across ages. Details on this clonotype: Antigen: not known.

Then a second PCR, running about 6 to 11 cycles, was carried out with a sample-barcoded 5' primer and a J-beta primer mix. TCRdb re-derived calls from the 5' RACE reads in MiXCR, one entry per CDR3 protein. The sample yields 1,300,000 or so distinct CDR3 sequences, approximately 59% seen once. General study points: Roughly linear age-related decline in beta diversity appeared, significant by age around 42. Conclusively comparing naive with antigen-experienced cells was impossible with unsorted PBMCs. Higher diversity, along with more naive CD4+ cells, distinguished long-lived donors from aged donors. Lack of knowledge of donor CMV status possibly confounded expanded clonotype changes.

V lost 5 bases and J 10 bases, leaving 9 bases between the germline ends. The CDR3 length is 11 residues. The germline V gene has CDR1 KGHSH and CDR2 LQKENI. This TCR was recovered from a man between 18 and 35 years old in good health. Source material: blood. The chain couples TRBV18 to TRBJ2-1; D unclear. The CDR3: CASSILSEQFF. CDR3 in DNA: TGTGCCAGCTCAATTTTAAGCGAGCAGTTCTTC.